This T cell receptor (beta chain) was documented in a study of identical twins listed by TCRdb under 2016. About the investigation overall: The study deep-sequenced TCR alpha and beta repertoires from monozygotic twins, unrelated adults of various ages and cord blood to test whether fetal clonotypes persist. To rule out contamination, the twin experiments were replicated at different times with different library preparation protocols. Overall study outcomes, separate from this receptor: Out-of-frame TCR alpha sharing in monozygotic twins was systematically underestimated by recombination models, whereas sharing between unrelated individuals was in agreement with the recombination models. Because the same donors could not be followed over many years, the conclusions relied on cross-sectional statistical analysis. Zero-insertion analyses could be partly confounded by invariant T cells such as MAIT and iNKT, though diverse VJ usage argued against such confounding for most clonotypes. The excess sharing between twins in beta out-of-frame sequences was weaker because fewer shared sequences reduced the signal-to-noise ratio. Compared with coincidental sharing between unrelated individuals, out-of-frame TCR alpha sequences shared between twins had an excess of sequences with low generation probability. Abundant cord blood beta clonotypes carried fewer insertions; young adult naive repertoires showed a weaker similar trend, while memory repertoires showed none.

All donors were healthy Caucasians. The library relied on 5' RACE. TCRdb shows the sequencer as Illumina HiSeq 2000. Template switching added a universal primer binding site, and the final cDNA carried a unique molecular identifier that allowed TCR cDNA molecules to be counted accurately. Specific primers in the conserved constant-segment region were used to synthesize first-strand cDNA for TCR alpha and beta chains. To control for contamination, every cDNA library was double barcoded, receiving both a SMART-Mk sample barcode and Illumina barcodes. Two successive PCR steps introduced TruSeq adapter sequences along with Illumina sample barcodes. TCR alpha and beta cDNA libraries were sequenced on the Illumina HiSeq platform with custom primers. The published analysis was carried out like this. MiGEC was used to process raw reads and extract unique molecular identifiers, and MiXCR was used to find CDR3 positions. Recombination models were inferred per individual with the repgenHMM and IGoR tools using an EM algorithm. Shared clonotype analysis was performed with the tcR package in R, normalizing sharing by the product of cloneset sizes. Out-of-frame nonproductive sequences were analyzed to study raw recombination free of thymic and clonal selection effects. Using fastp trimming at Q25 and MiXCR clonotype assembly, TCRdb reanalyzed the public sequencing data and kept in-frame beta chains. Rows with a matching CDR3 protein are joined into one entry that keeps the most common DNA and genes. TCRdb, not the authors, supplied the V and J calls. The sample table lists about 1.7 million distinct CDR3 sequences, around 33% of them with a count of one. The top ten hold less than 0.35% of the sample.

With respect to this clonotype: It lacks a known antigen. Base qualities are not recorded, but no much larger clone differs from it by a single base.

The junction shows trimming of 6 bases on V and 3 bases on J, plus 21 bases between the germline ends. CDR1 DFQATT and CDR2 SNEGSKA are derived from the germline V gene (reference sequence). The CDR3 sequence holds 16 residues, the cysteine and phenylalanine included. Of the read, only the CDR3 DNA is kept; its 48 bases are in frame from base 1. This clonotype was sampled from a newborn girl in good health. Input material: cord blood. The chain joins TRBV20-1 to TRBJ2-1; tentative D gene TRBD2, with 7 bases matching. The nucleotide sequence is given as TGCAGTGCCCCCGTAACCGGGGGGCCTAACTACAATGAGCAGTTCTTC. It is translated as CSAPVTGGPNYNEQFF.